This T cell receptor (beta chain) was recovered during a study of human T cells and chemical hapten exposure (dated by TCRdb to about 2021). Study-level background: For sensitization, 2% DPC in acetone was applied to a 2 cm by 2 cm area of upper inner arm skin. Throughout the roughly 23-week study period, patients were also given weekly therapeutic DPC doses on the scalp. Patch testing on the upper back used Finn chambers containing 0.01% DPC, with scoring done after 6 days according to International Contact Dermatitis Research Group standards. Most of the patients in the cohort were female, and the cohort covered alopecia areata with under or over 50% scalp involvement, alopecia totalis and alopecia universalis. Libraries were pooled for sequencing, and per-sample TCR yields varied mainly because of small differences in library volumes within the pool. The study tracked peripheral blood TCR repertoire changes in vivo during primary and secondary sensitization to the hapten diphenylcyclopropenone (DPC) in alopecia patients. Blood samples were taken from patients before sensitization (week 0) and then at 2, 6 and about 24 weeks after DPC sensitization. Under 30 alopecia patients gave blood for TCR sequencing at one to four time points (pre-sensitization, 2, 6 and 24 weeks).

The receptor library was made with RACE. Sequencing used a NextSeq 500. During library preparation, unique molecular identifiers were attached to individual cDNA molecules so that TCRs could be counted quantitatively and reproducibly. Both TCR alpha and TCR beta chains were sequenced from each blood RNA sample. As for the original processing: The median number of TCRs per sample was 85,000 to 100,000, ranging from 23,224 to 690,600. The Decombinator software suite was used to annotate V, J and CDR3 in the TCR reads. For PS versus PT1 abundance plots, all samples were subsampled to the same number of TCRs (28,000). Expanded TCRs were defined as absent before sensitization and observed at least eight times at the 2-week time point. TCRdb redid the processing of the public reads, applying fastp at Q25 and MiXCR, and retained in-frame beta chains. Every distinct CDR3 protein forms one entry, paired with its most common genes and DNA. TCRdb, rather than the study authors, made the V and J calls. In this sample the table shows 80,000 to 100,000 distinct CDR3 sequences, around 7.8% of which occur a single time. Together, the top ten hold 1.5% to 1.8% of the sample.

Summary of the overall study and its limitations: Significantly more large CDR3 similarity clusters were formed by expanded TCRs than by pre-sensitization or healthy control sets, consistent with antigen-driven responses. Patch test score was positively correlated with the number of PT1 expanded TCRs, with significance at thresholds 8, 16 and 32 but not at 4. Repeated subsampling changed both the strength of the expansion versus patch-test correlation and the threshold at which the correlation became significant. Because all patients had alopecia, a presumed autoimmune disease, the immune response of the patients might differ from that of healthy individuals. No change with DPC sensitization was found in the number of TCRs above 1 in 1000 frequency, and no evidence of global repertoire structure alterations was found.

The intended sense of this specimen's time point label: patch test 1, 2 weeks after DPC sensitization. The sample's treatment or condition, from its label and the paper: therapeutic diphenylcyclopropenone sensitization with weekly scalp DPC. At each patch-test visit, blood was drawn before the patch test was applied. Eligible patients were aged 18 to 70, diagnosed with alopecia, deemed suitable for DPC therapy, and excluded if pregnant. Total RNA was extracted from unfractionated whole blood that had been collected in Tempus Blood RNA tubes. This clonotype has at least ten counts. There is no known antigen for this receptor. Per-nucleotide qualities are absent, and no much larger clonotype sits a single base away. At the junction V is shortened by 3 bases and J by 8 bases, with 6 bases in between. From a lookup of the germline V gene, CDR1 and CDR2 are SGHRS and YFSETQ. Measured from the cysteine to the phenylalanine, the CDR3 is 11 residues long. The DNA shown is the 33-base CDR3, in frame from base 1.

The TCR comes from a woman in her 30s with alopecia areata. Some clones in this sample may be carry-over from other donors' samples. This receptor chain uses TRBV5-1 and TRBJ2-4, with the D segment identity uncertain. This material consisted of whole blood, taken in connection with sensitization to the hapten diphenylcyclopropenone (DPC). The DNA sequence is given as TGCGCCAGCAGCTCGGACCACATTCAGTACTTC. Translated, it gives CASSSDHIQYF.